This T cell receptor beta chain was captured in a study of beta chain features in type 1 diabetes. Study details: Healthy donors and patients had similar age, gender and cell yields. Sorted cells, some 110 million in number, were examined across all samples. The study's findings and limits: Fewer junction insertions and more nucleotide deletions appeared in type 1 diabetes patients.

As for this clone: The antigen is not known.

Via the markers CD45RO/CCR7/CD25/CD127/CD95/CD27, stem cell-like memory, regulatory, central memory and naive CD4+ cells were sorted. Reverse transcribing all isolated RNA meant expressed TCRB transcripts were sequenced. This table comes from immunoSEQ multiplex PCR, and its TCRdb copy is limited to in-frame clones, with some not included. The sample yields 300,000 to 350,000 clones, around 13% seen once. J lost 5 bases, V lost 6 bases, and 14 bases had no gene match. The CDR3 has 17 residues. Germline lookup yields CDR1 ENHRY and CDR2 SYGVKD. The chain recombines TRBV10-3 with TRBJ2-1; 9 bases are a match to TRBD2. The sequenced sample consisted of central memory CD4+ T cells from blood. The sequence was collected from a man aged 30-40 years in good health. In nucleotides, the CDR3 is TGTGCCATCAGCGGGAGGGCTGGCGGGAGGGCCAACAATGAGCAGTTCTTC. Protein: CAISGRAGGRANNEQFF.